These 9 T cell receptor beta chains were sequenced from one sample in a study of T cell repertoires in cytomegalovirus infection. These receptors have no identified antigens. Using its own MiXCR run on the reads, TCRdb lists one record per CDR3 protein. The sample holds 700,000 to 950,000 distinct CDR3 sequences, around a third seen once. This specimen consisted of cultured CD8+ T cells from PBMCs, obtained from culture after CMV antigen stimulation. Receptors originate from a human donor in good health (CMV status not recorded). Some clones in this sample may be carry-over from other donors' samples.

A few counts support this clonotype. CDR3 in DNA: TGTGCCAGCAGTCCGTTCCGGGACAGTGCATACGAGCAGTACTTC. Amino acids: CASSPFRDSAYEQYF. The chain has TRBV6-8 and TRBJ2-7, with 7 bases identical to TRBD1. Unmatched junction bases numbered 11, after V lost 5 bases and J lost 4 bases. Germline CDR1 and CDR2: MNHGY and SAAAGT. The CDR3 is made up of 15 amino acids.

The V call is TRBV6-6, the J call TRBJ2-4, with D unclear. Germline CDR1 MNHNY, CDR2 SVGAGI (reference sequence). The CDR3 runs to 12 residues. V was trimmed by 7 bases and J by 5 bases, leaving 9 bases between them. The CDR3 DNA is TGTGCCAGCACTCCTCGAGAAAACATTCAGTACTTC. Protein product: CASTPRENIQYF.

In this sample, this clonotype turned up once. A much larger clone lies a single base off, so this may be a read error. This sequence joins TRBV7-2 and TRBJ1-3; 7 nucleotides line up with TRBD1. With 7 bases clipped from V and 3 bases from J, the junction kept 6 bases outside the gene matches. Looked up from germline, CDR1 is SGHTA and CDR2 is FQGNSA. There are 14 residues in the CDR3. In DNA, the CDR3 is TGTGCCAGCAAACCGACAGGGTTTGGAAACACCATATATTTT. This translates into CASKPTGFGNTIYF.

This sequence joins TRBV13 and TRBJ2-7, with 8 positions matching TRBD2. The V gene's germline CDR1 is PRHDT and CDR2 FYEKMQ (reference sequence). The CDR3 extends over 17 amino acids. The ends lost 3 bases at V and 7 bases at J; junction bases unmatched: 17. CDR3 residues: CASSFGVGGAAPREQYF. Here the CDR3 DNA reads TGTGCCAGCAGCTTCGGGGTCGGGGGGGCTGCCCCGAGGGAGCAGTACTTC.

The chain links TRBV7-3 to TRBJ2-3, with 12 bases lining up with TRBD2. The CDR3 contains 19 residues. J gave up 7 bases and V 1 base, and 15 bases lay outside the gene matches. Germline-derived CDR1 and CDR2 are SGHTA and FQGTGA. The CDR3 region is CASSLRLAGGRQAHYTQYF. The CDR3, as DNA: TGTGCCAGCAGCTTAAGGCTAGCGGGGGGGCGACAGGCCCACTATACGCAGTATTTT.

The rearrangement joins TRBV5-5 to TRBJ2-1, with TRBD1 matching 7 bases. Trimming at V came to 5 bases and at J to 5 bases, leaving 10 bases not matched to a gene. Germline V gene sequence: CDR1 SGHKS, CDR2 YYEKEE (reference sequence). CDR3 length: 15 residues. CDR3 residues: CASSWDSSSDNEQFF. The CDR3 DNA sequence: TGTGCCAGCAGTTGGGACAGTAGTTCCGACAATGAGCAGTTCTTC.

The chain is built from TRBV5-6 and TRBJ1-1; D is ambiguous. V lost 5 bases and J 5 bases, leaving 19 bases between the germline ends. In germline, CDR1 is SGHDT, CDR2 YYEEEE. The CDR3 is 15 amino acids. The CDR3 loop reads CASRPSPGGRTEAFF. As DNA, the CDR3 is TGTGCCAGCAGACCCTCGCCGGGAGGGCGGACTGAAGCTTTCTTT.

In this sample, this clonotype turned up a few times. CDR3 protein: CASSFPQGNQPQHF. The CDR3 DNA follows: TGTGCCAGCAGCTTTCCCCAGGGCAATCAGCCCCAGCATTTT. This chain connects TRBV7-6 to TRBJ1-5; D is uncertain. Germline V gives CDR1 SGHVS, CDR2 FNYEAQ. The CDR3 loop spans 14 amino acids. V dropped 3 bases and J dropped 2 bases, with 8 bases sitting between them.

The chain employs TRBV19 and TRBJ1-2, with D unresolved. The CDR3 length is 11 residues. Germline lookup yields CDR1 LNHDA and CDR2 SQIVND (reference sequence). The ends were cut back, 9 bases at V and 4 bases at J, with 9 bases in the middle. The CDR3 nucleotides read TGTGCCAGCCATGCGGGCTATGGCTACACCTTC. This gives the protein CASHAGYGYTF.